Here is one T cell receptor beta chain with its context. The CDR3 has 15 residues. The junction had 11 bases not matched to a gene; V was cut back by 6 bases and J by 8 bases. Germline values: CDR1 KGHSH, CDR2 LQKENI. This entry is derived from a study of blood T cell repertoires in COVID-19. Method: immunoSEQ multiplex PCR; TCRdb's copy keeps in-frame clones and lacks some. The sample contains more than 65,000 clones, 75% to 90% of which appear only once. The chain has TRBV18 and TRBJ1-4, with 8 bases lining up with TRBD1. The sequence was obtained from a human donor in a cohort sampled during active COVID-19. The sample consisted of peripheral blood. The DNA for the CDR3 is TGTGCCAGCTCGGTGACAGGGGACCCAAAGGAAAAACTGTTTTTT. Translation: CASSVTGDPKEKLFF.